This is a list of T cell receptor beta chains from one sample in a study of regulatory T cells in long-lasting Graves disease. TCRdb re-derived calls from the multiplex PCR reads in MiXCR, one entry per CDR3 protein. The sample contains 320,000 or so distinct CDR3 sequences, under 20% of which appear only once. Sequenced here: peripheral blood mononuclear cells (PBMCs), sampled at new diagnosis, from a patient treated with antithyroid drugs. Source of these receptors: a female donor with Graves disease. Each CDR3 is given with its conserved first and last residue. The order of the fields is J gene, D gene, clone size, V gene, CDR3 protein, CDR3 DNA. A D gene is named only where the DNA matches it firmly. Clone size is stated in some rows and not others, as once, few, many or a class when expanded.

>TRBJ2-7|NA|many|TRBV20-1
CSARGGVSAEQYF
TGCAGTGCTAGAGGGGGAGTCTCCGCCGAGCAGTACTTC
>TRBJ2-7|NA|few|TRBV7-9
CASGGGRAYEQYF
TGTGCCAGTGGTGGAGGGAGAGCCTACGAGCAGTACTTC
>TRBJ1-1|NA|many|TRBV2
CASSNTGEAFF
TGTGCCAGCAGCAATACAGGTGAGGCTTTCTTT
>TRBJ2-1|TRBD2|few|TRBV20-1
CSARADTSGSYNEQFF
TGCAGTGCTAGAGCCGACACTAGCGGGTCCTACAATGAGCAGTTCTTC
>TRBJ2-3|NA|many|TRBV18
CASSPRSDTQYF
TGTGCCAGCTCACCTCGGTCAGATACGCAGTATTTT
>TRBJ2-1|TRBD2|many|TRBV5-1
CASSSGGLAGNNEQFF
TGCGCCAGCAGTTCTGGAGGGCTAGCGGGGAACAATGAGCAGTTCTTC
>TRBJ2-1|NA|many|TRBV5-1
CASSLRAPSLYNEQFF
TGCGCCAGCAGCCTACGAGCCCCTTCCCTCTACAATGAGCAGTTCTTC
>TRBJ2-2|TRBD1|many|TRBV6-1
CASRRTGGELFF
TGTGCCAGCAGAAGGACAGGGGGGGAGCTGTTTTTT
>TRBJ2-7|NA|once|TRBV2
CASSADYQAYEQYF
TGTGCCAGCAGTGCGGACTACCAAGCCTACGAGCAGTACTTC
>TRBJ2-2|NA|many|TRBV19
CASSKVRTGELFF
TGTGCCAGTAGCAAGGTTCGGACCGGGGAGCTGTTTTTT
>TRBJ1-4|NA|many|TRBV6-2/TRBV6-3
CATAGERPEKLFF
TGTGCCACCGCCGGGGAGAGACCTGAAAAACTGTTTTTT
>TRBJ2-7|NA|many|TRBV12-3/TRBV12-4
CASRSSYEQYF
TGTGCCAGCCGCTCCAGCTACGAGCAGTACTTC
>TRBJ2-1|NA|many|TRBV11-2
CASSRLYNEQFF
TGTGCCAGCAGCCGTTTGTACAATGAGCAGTTCTTC
>TRBJ2-7|NA|NA|TRBV27
CASKRDLTYEQYF
TGTGCCAGCAAACGGGACTTGACCTACGAGCAGTACTTC
>TRBJ2-5|TRBD2|many|TRBV20-1
CSASPAPGGVETQYF
TGCAGTGCTAGTCCGGCCCCGGGGGGAGTAGAGACCCAGTACTTC
>TRBJ2-7|NA|many|TRBV5-1
CASKNGGGSLWGYEQYF
TGCGCCAGCAAGAACGGGGGCGGGAGCTTGTGGGGATACGAGCAGTACTTC
>TRBJ2-7|NA|many|TRBV7-2
CASSFHLSLPPGSEQYF
TGTGCCAGCAGCTTTCACCTATCTCTACCCCCAGGCTCGGAGCAGTACTTC
>TRBJ2-3|TRBD2|NA|TRBV7-6
CASSSPGGTRGSTDTQYF
TGTGCCAGCAGCTCGCCGGGGGGGACCAGGGGAAGCACAGATACGCAGTATTTT
>TRBJ1-1|NA|NA|TRBV11-2
CASSLSKREAFF
TGTGCCAGCAGCTTAAGTAAGCGGGAAGCTTTCTTT
>TRBJ2-3|TRBD2|few|TRBV13
CASSTTSGRDTQYF
TGTGCCAGCAGCACGACTAGCGGGAGGGATACGCAGTATTTT
>TRBJ1-6|NA|many|TRBV28
CASSFGGGGAGSPLHF
TGTGCCAGCAGTTTCGGTGGCGGGGGCGCGGGATCACCCCTCCACTTT
>TRBJ2-7|TRBD1|many|TRBV18
CASSPRGTGLNEQYF
TGTGCCAGCTCACCACGAGGGACAGGGTTGAACGAGCAGTACTTC
>TRBJ2-1|NA|NA|TRBV7-2
CARGTFYSSYNEQFF
TGTGCCAGGGGGACTTTTTACAGCTCCTACAATGAGCAGTTCTTC
>TRBJ2-1|TRBD1|NA|TRBV7-2
CASSGDRGFSYNEQFF
TGTGCCAGCAGCGGTGACAGGGGGTTCTCCTACAATGAGCAGTTCTTC
>TRBJ2-5|NA|NA|TRBV5-1
CASSFIGREETQYF
TGCGCCAGCAGCTTTATTGGCAGGGAGGAGACCCAGTACTTC
>TRBJ2-1|NA|NA|TRBV4-1
CASSQVLRGSYNEQFF
TGCGCCAGCAGCCAAGTGCTCAGGGGATCCTACAATGAGCAGTTCTTC
>TRBJ1-2|NA|many|TRBV28
CASSLLQGGGYTF
TGTGCCAGCAGTCTCCTCCAGGGTGGTGGCTACACCTTC
>TRBJ2-7|NA|many|TRBV3-1
CASSRGQWGYEQYF
TGTGCCAGCAGCCGTGGACAGTGGGGCTACGAGCAGTACTTC
>TRBJ2-7|TRBD1|many|TRBV5-1
CASSPGQGWAEQYF
TGCGCCAGCAGCCCTGGACAGGGTTGGGCCGAGCAGTACTTC
>TRBJ2-7|NA|many|TRBV30
CAQRGPNSYEQYF
TGTGCCCAGAGGGGTCCGAATTCCTACGAGCAGTACTTC
>TRBJ2-5|TRBD1|many|TRBV6-1
CASKYRGDFLSQYF
TGTGCCAGCAAGTACAGGGGTGACTTTCTTTCCCAGTACTTC
>TRBJ2-7|NA|NA|TRBV5-1
CASSRIAASYEQYF
TGCGCCAGCAGTCGGATAGCGGCTTCCTACGAGCAGTACTTC
>TRBJ2-7|NA|many|TRBV11-1
CASSLETENSYEQYF
TGTGCCAGCAGCTTAGAGACAGAAAACTCCTACGAGCAGTACTTC
>TRBJ2-7|NA|many|TRBV12-3/TRBV12-4
CASSWTHQKAYEQYF
TGTGCCAGCAGTTGGACCCACCAGAAGGCCTACGAGCAGTACTTC
>TRBJ2-4|NA|many|TRBV6-1
CASSEAGPQYF
TGTGCCAGCAGTGAAGCTGGACCGCAGTACTTC
>TRBJ2-7|TRBD1|many|TRBV3-1
CASSLSRQGTYEQYF
TGTGCCAGCAGCCTCTCGCGACAGGGAACCTACGAGCAGTACTTC
>TRBJ2-7|TRBD1|many|TRBV7-9
CASSVMVGQGRNEQYF
TGTGCCAGCAGCGTTATGGTGGGACAGGGGAGGAACGAGCAGTACTTC
>TRBJ2-4|NA|NA|TRBV9
CASSPWEGKDQYF
TGTGCCAGCAGCCCGTGGGAAGGGAAGGATCAGTACTTC
>TRBJ2-1|TRBD1|many|TRBV16
CASSQSGQGAYEQFF
TGTGCCAGCAGCCAATCGGGGCAGGGGGCCTATGAGCAGTTCTTC
>TRBJ2-5|TRBD2|NA|TRBV7-2
CASSPVAGPGQETQYF
TGTGCCAGCAGCCCAGTAGCGGGACCCGGCCAAGAGACCCAGTACTTC
>TRBJ2-7|NA|NA|TRBV30
CAWSGIGGEQISYEQYF
TGTGCCTGGAGTGGAATTGGTGGGGAGCAGATCTCCTACGAGCAGTACTTC
>TRBJ2-7|NA|many|TRBV30
CAWSKRGLPYEQYF
TGTGCCTGGAGTAAGAGGGGACTGCCCTACGAGCAGTACTTC
>TRBJ1-5|NA|many|TRBV24-1
CATSDSAANSNQPQHF
TGTGCCACCAGTGATTCGGCAGCTAATAGCAATCAGCCCCAGCATTTT